Listed here are 3 T cell receptor beta chains from one sample, sequenced in a study of blood T cell repertoires in COVID-19. Method: immunoSEQ multiplex PCR; TCRdb's copy keeps in-frame clones and lacks some. The sample carries about 480,000 clones, approximately 90% recorded once. The sequenced sample was peripheral blood. The receptors derive from a woman aged 25 to 39 with acute or convalescent COVID-19.

V and J are TRBV2 and TRBJ1-1, with a tentative D call TRBD1 (6 bases). Germline lookup yields CDR1 SNHLY and CDR2 FYNNEI. With 7 bases removed from V and 1 base from J, the gap between germline ends came to 13 bases. The CDR3 is 14 residues long. CDR3 coding DNA: TGTGCCAGCACCTATTCGGACAGGAACACTGAAGCTTTCTTT. Residues: CASTYSDRNTEAFF.

The chain uses TRBV12-3 or TRBV12-4 and TRBJ1-2; D is unclear. The ends were cut back, 2 bases at V and 0 bases at J, with 4 bases in the middle. CDR3 size: 13 residues. The CDR3 DNA follows: TGTGCCAGCAGTTTACAATCTAACTATGGCTACACCTTC. Translation: CASSLQSNYGYTF.

V and J are TRBV9 and TRBJ2-7; 8 positions agree with TRBD2. From germline, CDR1 is SGDLS and CDR2 YYNGEE. Unmatched junction bases numbered 4, after V lost 1 base and J lost 1 base. The CDR3 has 15 residues. The CDR3 DNA follows: TGTGCCAGCAGCGTATCTGGCGGGGGGTCCTACGAGCAGTACTTC. It is translated as CASSVSGGGSYEQYF.